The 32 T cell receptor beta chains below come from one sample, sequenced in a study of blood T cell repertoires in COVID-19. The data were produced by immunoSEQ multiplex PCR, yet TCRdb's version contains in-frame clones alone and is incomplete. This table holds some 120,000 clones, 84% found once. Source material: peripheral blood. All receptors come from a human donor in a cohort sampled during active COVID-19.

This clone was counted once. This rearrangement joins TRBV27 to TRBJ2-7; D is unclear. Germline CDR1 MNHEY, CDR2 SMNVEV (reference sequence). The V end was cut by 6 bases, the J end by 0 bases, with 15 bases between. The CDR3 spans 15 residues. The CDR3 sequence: CASRSLGSDSYEQYF. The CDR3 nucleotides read TGTGCCAGCAGGTCCCTAGGCAGTGACTCCTACGAGCAGTACTTC.

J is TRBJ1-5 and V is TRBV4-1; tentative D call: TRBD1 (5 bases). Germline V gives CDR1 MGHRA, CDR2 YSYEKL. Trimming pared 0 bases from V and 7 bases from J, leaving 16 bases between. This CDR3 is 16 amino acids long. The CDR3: CASSQDQAGSGQPQHF. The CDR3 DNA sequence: TGCGCCAGCAGCCAAGATCAAGCAGGGTCCGGGCAGCCCCAGCATTTT.

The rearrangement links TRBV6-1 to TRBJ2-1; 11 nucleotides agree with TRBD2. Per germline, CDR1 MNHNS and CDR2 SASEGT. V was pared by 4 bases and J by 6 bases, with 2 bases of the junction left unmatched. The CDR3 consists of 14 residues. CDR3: CASSVAGGLNEQFF. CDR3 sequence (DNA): TGTGCCAGCAGTGTAGCGGGGGGGCTCAATGAGCAGTTCTTC.

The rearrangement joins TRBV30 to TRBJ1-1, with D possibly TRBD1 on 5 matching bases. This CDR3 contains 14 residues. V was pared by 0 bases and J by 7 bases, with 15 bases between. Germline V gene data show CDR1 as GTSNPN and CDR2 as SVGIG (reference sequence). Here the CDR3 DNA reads TGTGCCTGGAGTGTTATGACAGTAGACGGTGAAGCTTTCTTT. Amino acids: CAWSVMTVDGEAFF. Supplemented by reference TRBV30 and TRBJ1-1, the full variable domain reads SQTIHQWPATLVQPVGSPLSLECTVEGTSNPNLYWYRQAAGRGLQLLFYSVGIGQISSEVPQNLSASRPQDRQFILSSKKLLLSDSGFYLCAWSVMTVDGEAFFGQGTRLTVV.

The CDR3 nucleotides are TGTGCCAGCAGCCAAGCTGGGACTAGCGGGGCCTACGAGCAGTACTTC. It yields the protein CASSQAGTSGAYEQYF. This chain connects TRBV4-2 to TRBJ2-7, with 13 bases fitting TRBD2. This CDR3 is 16 amino acids long. Germline V gene data show CDR1 as LGHNA and CDR2 as YNFKEQ. Losses at the gene ends were 1 base for V and 2 bases for J; bases not matched to a gene: 2.

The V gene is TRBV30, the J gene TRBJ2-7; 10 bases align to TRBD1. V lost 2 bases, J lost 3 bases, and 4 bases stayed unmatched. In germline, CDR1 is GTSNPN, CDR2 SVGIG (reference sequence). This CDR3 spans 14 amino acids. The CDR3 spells CAWSRGDRGYEQYF. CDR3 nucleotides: TGTGCCTGGAGTCGGGGGGACAGGGGCTACGAGCAGTACTTC.

The CDR3 reads CATSATGGIQPQHF. The CDR3 DNA reads as TGTGCCACCAGCGCGACAGGGGGCATTCAGCCCCAGCATTTT. V is TRBV15 and J is TRBJ1-5; TRBD1 matches at 10 bases. The germline gives CDR1 LNHNV, CDR2 YYDKDF (reference sequence). This CDR3 has 14 amino acids. V was clipped by 5 bases and J by 6 bases; unmatched bases: 4.

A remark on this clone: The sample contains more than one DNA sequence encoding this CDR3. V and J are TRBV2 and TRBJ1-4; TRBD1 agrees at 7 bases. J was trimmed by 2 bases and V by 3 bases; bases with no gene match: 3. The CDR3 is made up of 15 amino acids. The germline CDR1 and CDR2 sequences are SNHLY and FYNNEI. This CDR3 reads CASSETGSTNEKLFF. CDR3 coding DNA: TGTGCCAGCAGTGAGACAGGGAGTACTAATGAAAAACTGTTTTTT.

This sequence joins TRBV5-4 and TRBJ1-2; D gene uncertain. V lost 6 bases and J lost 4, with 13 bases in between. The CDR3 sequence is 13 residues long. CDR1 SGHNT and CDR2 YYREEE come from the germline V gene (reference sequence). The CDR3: CASTVQNSYGYTF. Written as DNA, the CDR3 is TGTGCCAGCACCGTACAGAATTCCTATGGCTACACCTTC.

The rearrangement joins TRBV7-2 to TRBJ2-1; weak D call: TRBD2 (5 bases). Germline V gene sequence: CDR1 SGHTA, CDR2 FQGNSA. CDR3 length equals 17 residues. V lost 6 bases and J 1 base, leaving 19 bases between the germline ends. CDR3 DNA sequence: TGTGCCAGCAGGCATCCAGGCACTAGTCGGTCCTACAATGAGCAGTTCTTC. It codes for CASRHPGTSRSYNEQFF.

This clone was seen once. This CDR3 reads CSVERQGVGYTF. The CDR3 DNA sequence: TGCAGCGTTGAACGGCAGGGCGTCGGCTACACCTTC. The chain combines TRBV29-1 with TRBJ1-2; D perhaps matches TRBD1 (5 bases). V was trimmed by 2 bases and J by 8 bases, leaving 12 bases between them. Germline CDR1 reads SQVTM; CDR2 reads ANQGSEA. This CDR3 spans 12 amino acids.

As DNA, the CDR3 is TGCGCCAGCAGCTTGGTAGGGACAGGGAGGTATGGCTACACCTTC. Its translation is CASSLVGTGRYGYTF. This sequence joins TRBV5-1 and TRBJ1-2; 9 bases align to TRBD1. There are 15 residues in the CDR3. Per germline, CDR1 SGHRS and CDR2 YFSETQ. J lost 5 bases, V lost 0 bases, and 5 bases had no gene match.

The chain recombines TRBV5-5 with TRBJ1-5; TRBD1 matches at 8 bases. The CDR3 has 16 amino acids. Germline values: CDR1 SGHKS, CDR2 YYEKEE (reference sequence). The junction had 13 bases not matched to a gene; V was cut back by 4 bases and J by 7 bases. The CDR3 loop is CASSQSHGQGEQPQHF. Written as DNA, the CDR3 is TGTGCCAGCAGCCAATCCCACGGACAGGGTGAGCAGCCCCAGCATTTT.

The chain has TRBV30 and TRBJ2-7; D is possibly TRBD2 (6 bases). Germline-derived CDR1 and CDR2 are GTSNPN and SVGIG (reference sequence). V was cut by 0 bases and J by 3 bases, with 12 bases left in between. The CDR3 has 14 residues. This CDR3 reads CAWSVRRGNYEQYF. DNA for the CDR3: TGTGCCTGGAGTGTACGGCGGGGAAACTACGAGCAGTACTTC.

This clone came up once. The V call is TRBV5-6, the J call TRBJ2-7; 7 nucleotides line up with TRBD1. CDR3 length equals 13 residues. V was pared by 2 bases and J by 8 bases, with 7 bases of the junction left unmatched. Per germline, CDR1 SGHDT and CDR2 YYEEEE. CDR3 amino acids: CASSFGTAPQQYF. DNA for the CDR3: TGTGCCAGCAGCTTCGGGACAGCTCCTCAGCAGTACTTC.

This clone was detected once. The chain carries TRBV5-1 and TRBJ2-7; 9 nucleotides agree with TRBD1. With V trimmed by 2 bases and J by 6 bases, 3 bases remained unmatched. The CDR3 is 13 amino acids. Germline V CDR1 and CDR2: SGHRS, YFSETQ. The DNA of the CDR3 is TGCGCCAGCAGCTTAGAACAGGGGGCCGAGCAGTACTTC. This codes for CASSLEQGAEQYF.

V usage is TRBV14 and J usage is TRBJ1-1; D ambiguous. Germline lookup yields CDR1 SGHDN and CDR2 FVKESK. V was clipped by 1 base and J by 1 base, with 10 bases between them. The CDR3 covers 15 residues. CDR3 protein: CASSQGTFANTEAFF. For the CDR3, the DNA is TGTGCCAGCAGCCAAGGAACATTTGCGAACACTGAAGCTTTCTTT.

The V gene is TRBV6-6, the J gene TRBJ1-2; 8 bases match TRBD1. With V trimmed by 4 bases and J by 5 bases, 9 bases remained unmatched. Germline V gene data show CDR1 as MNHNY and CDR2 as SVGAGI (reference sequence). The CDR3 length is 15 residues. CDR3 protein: CASSSTGGYKYGYTF. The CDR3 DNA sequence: TGTGCCAGCAGTTCTACAGGGGGATACAAGTATGGCTACACCTTC.

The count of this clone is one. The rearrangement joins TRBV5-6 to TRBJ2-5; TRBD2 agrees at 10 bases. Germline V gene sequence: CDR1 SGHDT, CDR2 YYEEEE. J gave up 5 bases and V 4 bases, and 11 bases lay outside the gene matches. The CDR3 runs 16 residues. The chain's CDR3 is CASSGAGGPGIETQYF. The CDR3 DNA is TGTGCCAGCAGCGGAGCGGGGGGGCCGGGTATTGAGACCCAGTACTTC. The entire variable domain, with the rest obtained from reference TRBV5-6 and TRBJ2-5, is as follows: DAGVTQSPTHLIKTRGQQVTLRCSPKSGHDTVSWYQQALGQGPQFIFQYYEEEERQRGNFPDRFSGHQFPNYSSELNVNALLLGDSALYLCASSGAGGPGIETQYFGPGTRLLVL.

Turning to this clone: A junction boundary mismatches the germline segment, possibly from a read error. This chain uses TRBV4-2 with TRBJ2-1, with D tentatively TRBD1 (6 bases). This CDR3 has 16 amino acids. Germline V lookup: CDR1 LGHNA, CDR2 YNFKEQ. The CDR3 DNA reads TGTGCCAGCAGCCCACTGAACAGGGTCTCCCACAATGAGCAGTTCTTC. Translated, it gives CASSPLNRVSHNEQFF.

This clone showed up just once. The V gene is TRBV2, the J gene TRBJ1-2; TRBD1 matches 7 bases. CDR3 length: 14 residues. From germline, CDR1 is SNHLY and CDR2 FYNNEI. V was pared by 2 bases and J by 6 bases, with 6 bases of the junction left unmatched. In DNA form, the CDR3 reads TGTGCCAGCAGTGAAACAAGGGGGCATAATGGCTACACCTTC. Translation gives CASSETRGHNGYTF.

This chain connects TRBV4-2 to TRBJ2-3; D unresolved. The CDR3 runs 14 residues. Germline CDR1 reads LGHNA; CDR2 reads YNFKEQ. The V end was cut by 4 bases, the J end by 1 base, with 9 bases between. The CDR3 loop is CASSPSPGTDTQYF. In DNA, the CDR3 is TGTGCCAGCAGCCCGAGCCCGGGCACAGATACGCAGTATTTT.

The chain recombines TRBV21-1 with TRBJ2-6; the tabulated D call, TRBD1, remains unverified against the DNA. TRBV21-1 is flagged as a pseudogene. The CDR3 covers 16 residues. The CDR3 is CASSKGAGSGANVLTF. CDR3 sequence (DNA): TGTGCCAGCAGCAAAGGGGCAGGGTCTGGGGCCAACGTCCTGACTTTC.

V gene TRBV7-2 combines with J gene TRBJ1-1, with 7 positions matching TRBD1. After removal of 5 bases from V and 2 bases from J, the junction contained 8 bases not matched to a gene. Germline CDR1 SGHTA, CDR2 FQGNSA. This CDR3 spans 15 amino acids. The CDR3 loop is CASSTWTGENTEAFF. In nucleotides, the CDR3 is TGTGCCAGCAGCACATGGACAGGTGAAAACACTGAAGCTTTCTTT.

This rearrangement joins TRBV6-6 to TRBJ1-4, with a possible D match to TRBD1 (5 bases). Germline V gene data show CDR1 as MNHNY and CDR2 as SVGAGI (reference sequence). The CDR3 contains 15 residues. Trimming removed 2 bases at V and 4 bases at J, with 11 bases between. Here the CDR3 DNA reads TGTGCCAGCAGTTACGTGACAGCCGGTAATGAAAAACTGTTTTTT. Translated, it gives CASSYVTAGNEKLFF.

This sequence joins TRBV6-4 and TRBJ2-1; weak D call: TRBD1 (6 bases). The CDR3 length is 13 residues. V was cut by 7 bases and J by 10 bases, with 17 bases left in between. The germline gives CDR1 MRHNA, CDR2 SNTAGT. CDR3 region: CASTVARGREQFF. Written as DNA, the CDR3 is TGTGCCAGCACGGTCGCCAGGGGCCGGGAGCAGTTCTTC.

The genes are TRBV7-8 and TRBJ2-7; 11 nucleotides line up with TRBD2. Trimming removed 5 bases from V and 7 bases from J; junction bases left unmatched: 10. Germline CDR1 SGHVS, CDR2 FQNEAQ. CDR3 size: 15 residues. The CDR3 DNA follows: TGTGCCAGCAGCCCTAGACTAGCGGGGTCGAGGGAGCAGTACTTC. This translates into CASSPRLAGSREQYF.

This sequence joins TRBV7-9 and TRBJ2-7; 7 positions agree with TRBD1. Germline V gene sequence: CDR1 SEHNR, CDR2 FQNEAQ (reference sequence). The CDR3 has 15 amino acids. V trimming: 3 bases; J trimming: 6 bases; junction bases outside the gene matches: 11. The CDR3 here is CASSFDPTGAGEQYF. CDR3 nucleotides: TGTGCCAGCAGCTTCGACCCCACAGGGGCCGGCGAGCAGTACTTC.

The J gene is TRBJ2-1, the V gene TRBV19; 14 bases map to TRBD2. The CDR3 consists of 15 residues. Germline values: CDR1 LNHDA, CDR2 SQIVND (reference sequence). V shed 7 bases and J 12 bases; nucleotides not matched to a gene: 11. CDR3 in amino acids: CASTPGTSGGRMQFF. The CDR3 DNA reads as TGTGCCAGTACCCCCGGGACTAGCGGGGGCCGGATGCAGTTCTTC. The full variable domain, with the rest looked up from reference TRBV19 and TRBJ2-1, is DGGITQSPKYLFRKEGQNVTLSCEQNLNHDAMYWYRQDPGQGLRLIYYSQIVNDFQKGDIAEGYSVSREKKESFPLTVTSAQKNPTAFYLCASTPGTSGGRMQFFGPGTRLTVL.

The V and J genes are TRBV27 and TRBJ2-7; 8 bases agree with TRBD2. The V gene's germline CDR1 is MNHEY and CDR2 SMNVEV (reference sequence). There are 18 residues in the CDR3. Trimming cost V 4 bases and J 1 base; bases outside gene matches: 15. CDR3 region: CASSSRTLRGGPSYEQYF. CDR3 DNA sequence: TGTGCCAGCAGTTCACGTACTCTCCGGGGGGGCCCGTCCTACGAGCAGTACTTC.

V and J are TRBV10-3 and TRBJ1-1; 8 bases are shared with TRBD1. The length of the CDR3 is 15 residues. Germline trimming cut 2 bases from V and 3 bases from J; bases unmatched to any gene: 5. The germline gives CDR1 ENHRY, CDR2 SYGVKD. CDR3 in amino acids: CAISETSRGHTEAFF. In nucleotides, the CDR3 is TGTGCCATCAGTGAGACCAGCAGGGGGCACACTGAAGCTTTCTTT.

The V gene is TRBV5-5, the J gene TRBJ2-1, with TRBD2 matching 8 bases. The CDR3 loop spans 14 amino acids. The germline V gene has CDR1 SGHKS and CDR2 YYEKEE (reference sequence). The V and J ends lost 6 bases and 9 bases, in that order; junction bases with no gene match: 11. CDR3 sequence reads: CASILALAVGEQFF. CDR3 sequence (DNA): TGTGCCAGCATCCTCGCACTAGCGGTGGGTGAGCAGTTCTTC.